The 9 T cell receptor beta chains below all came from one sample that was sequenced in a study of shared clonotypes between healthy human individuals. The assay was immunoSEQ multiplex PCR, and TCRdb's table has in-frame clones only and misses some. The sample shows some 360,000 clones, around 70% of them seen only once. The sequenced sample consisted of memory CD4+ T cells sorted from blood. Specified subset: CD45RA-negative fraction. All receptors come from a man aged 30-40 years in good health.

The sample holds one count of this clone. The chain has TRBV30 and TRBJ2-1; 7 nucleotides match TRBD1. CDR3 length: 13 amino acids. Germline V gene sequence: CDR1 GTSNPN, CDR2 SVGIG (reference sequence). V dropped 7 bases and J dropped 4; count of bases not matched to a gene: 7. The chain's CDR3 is CAFRQGQYNEQFF. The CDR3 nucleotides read TGTGCCTTTAGACAGGGACAATACAATGAGCAGTTCTTC.

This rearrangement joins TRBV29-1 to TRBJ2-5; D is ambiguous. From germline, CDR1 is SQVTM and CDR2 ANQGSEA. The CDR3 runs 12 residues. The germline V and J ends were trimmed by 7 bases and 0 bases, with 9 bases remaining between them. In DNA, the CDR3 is TGCAGCGGGACGGAGTACCAAGAGACCCAGTACTTC. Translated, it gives CSGTEYQETQYF.

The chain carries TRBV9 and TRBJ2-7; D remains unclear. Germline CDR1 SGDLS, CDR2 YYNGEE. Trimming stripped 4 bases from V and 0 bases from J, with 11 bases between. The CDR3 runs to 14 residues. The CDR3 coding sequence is TGTGCCAGCAGCCCCCTAGGGAACTCCTACGAGCAGTACTTC. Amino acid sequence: CASSPLGNSYEQYF.

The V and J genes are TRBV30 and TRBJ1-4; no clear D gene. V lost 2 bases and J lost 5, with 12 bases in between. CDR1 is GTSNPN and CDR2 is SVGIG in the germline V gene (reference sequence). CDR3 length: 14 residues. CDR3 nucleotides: TGTGCCTGGAGTATAGATTATCGAAATGAAAAACTGTTTTTT. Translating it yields CAWSIDYRNEKLFF.

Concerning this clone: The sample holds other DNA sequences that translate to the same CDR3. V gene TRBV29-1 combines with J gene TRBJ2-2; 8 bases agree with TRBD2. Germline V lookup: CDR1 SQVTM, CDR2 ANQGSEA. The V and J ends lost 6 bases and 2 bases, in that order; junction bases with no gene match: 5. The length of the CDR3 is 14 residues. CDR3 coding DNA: TGCAGCGTCGGGAGGGACCTAAACACCGGGGAGCTGTTTTTT. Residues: CSVGRDLNTGELFF.

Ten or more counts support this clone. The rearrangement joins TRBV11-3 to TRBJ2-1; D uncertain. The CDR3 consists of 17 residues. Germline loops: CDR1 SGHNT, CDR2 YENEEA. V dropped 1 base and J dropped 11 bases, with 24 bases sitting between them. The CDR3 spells CASSLVSVGPGGGKQFF. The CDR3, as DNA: TGTGCCAGCAGCTTAGTATCGGTCGGGCCCGGCGGTGGGAAGCAGTTCTTC.

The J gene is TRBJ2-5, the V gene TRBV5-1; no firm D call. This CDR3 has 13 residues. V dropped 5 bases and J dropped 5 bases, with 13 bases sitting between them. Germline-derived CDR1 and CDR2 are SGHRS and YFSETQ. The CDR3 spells CASSSNSAETQYF. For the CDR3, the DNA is TGCGCCAGCAGTTCTAACTCCGCGGAGACCCAGTACTTC.

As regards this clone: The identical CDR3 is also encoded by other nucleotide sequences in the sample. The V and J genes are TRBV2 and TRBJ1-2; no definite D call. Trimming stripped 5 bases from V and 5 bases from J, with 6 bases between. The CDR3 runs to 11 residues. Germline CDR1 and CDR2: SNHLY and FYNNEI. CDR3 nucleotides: TGTGCCAGCAGTTACCGGTATGGCTACACCTTC. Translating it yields CASSYRYGYTF.

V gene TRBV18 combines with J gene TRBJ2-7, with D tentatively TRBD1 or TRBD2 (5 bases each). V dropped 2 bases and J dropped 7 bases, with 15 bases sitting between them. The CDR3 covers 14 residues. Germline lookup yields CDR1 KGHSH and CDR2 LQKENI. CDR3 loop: CASSPGRQRGEQYF. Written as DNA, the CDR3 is TGTGCCAGCTCACCAGGTAGACAGCGCGGGGAGCAGTACTTC. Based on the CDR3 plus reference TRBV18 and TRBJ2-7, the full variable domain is NAGVMQNPRHLVRRRGQEARLRCSPMKGHSHVYWYRQLPEEGLKFMVYLQKENIIDESGMPKERFSAEFPKEGPSILRIQQVVRGDSAAYFCASSPGRQRGEQYFGPGTRLTVT.